One and the same sample provided the 19 T cell receptor beta chains below, sequenced in a study of CD8 T cells in ankylosing spondylitis. Broader study findings: A motif of 7 or 8 highly homologous TCR beta variants was seen as apparently characteristic of ankylosing spondylitis blood.

TCRdb re-analysed the 5' RACE reads in MiXCR, keeping a single row per CDR3 protein. The data show about 800,000 distinct CDR3 sequences, roughly 12% seen once. Antigens for these TCRs are unknown. The source material was blood, either unsorted or a sorted T cell fraction (not recorded which). The receptors were gathered from a male donor with ankylosing spondylitis.

This clonotype was counted ten times or more. The rearrangement links TRBV5-1 to TRBJ2-1; no reliable D call. Germline V lookup: CDR1 SGHRS, CDR2 YFSETQ. This CDR3 spans 13 amino acids. With 4 bases removed from V and 6 bases from J, the gap between germline ends came to 11 bases. The CDR3 sequence: CASSPRSSNEQFF. CDR3 bases: TGCGCCAGCAGCCCCCGGTCGTCCAATGAGCAGTTCTTC.

The V and J genes are TRBV7-8 and TRBJ2-7; 10 bases are shared with TRBD2. Per germline, CDR1 SGHVS and CDR2 FQNEAQ. Unmatched junction bases numbered 11, after V lost 0 bases and J lost 3 bases. CDR3 length: 18 residues. DNA for the CDR3: TGTGCCAGCAGCTTAGCGCTATATGTGTCTAGCGGGGGCTACGAGCAGTACTTC. Residues: CASSLALYVSSGGYEQYF.

This clonotype was counted many times. This chain connects TRBV29-1 to TRBJ2-2, with 7 bases aligning to TRBD1. The CDR3 consists of 16 residues. Germline assignment: CDR1 SQVTM and CDR2 ANQGSEA. V lost 4 bases and J lost 4; bases outside the gene matches: 12. This CDR3 is CSVGDPGTAITGELFF. The CDR3 DNA sequence: TGCAGCGTTGGAGACCCCGGGACAGCGATCACCGGGGAGCTGTTTTTT.

This clonotype was observed a few times. The chain employs TRBV6-5 and TRBJ1-6; D may be TRBD1 (5 bases). CDR1 MNHEY and CDR2 SVGAGI come from the germline V gene. The CDR3 loop spans 15 amino acids. V lost 2 bases to trimming and J lost 10 bases, with 15 bases between them. The CDR3 DNA sequence: TGTGCCAGCAGTTACCGGGCAGGGATAAGGTCACCCCTCCACTTT. This sequence encodes CASSYRAGIRSPLHF.

The chain joins TRBV7-2 to TRBJ2-2, with a weak D call TRBD1 (6 bases). Germline V gives CDR1 SGHTA, CDR2 FQGNSA. The CDR3 covers 15 residues. Trimming shortened V by 5 bases and J by 2 bases, and 12 bases separated the two germline ends. As DNA, the CDR3 is TGTGCCAGCAGCCCTCCGGGACACAACACCGGGGAGCTGTTTTTT. It translates to CASSPPGHNTGELFF.

V gene TRBV7-2 combines with J gene TRBJ1-2, with D perhaps TRBD1 (5 bases). The CDR3 sequence is 13 residues long. CDR1 and CDR2 from the germline V gene are SGHTA and FQGNSA. Deletions cut 5 bases from V and 6 bases from J, with 13 bases between. The CDR3 nucleotides are TGTGCCAGCAGCCACCCAGGGAAGAATGGCTACACCTTC. Encoded protein: CASSHPGKNGYTF.

This clonotype was observed a handful of times. V and J are TRBV20-1 and TRBJ1-1, with D maybe TRBD1 (5 bases). V was trimmed by 7 bases and J by 1 base, leaving 19 bases between them. The CDR3 length is 15 residues. The germline CDR1 and CDR2 sequences are DFQATT and SNEGSKA (reference sequence). The CDR3 region has the DNA TGCAGTGAGGGGAGACCACAAGGGAGGAACACTGAAGCTTTCTTT. It is translated as CSEGRPQGRNTEAFF.

This chain links TRBV6-2 or TRBV6-3 with TRBJ2-7; D unresolved. Germline-derived CDR1 and CDR2 are MNHEY and SVGEGT. V was trimmed by 5 bases and J by 0 bases, leaving 17 bases between them. This CDR3 has 16 amino acids. This chain's CDR3 is CASSPTGPSNSYEQYF. CDR3 nucleotide sequence: TGTGCCAGCAGTCCCACCGGACCGTCCAACTCCTACGAGCAGTACTTC.

There are a few counts of this clonotype. The chain links TRBV24-1 to TRBJ1-5; D unclear. Trimming took 6 bases from V and 1 from J, leaving 6 bases between them. CDR3 length equals 13 residues. Germline CDR1 KGHDR, CDR2 SFDVKD. The CDR3 is CATSLVSNQPQHF. The CDR3 DNA reads as TGTGCCACCAGTCTGGTGAGCAATCAGCCCCAGCATTTT.

This clonotype was counted many times. The V call is TRBV10-3, the J call TRBJ1-2; 10 bases line up with TRBD1. Germline V CDR1 and CDR2: ENHRY, SYGVKD. The CDR3 contains 13 residues. The V segment lost 6 bases and the J segment 11 bases; nucleotides outside the gene matches: 9. CDR3 coding DNA: TGTGCCATCAGGGCTCCCGGGACAGGGGAATACACCTTC. This codes for CAIRAPGTGEYTF.

With respect to this clonotype: One end of the junction does not line up with germline, which may come from a read error. The chain links TRBV7-2 to TRBJ2-5; weak D call: TRBD2 (5 bases). The CDR3 loop spans 13 amino acids. CDR1 is SGHTA and CDR2 is FQGNSA in the germline V gene. The CDR3 DNA reads as TGTGCCAGCAACTTAGTAATCTCCGAGGGCCAGTACTTC. Translating it yields CASNLVISEGQYF.

The chain couples TRBV7-2 to TRBJ2-1; TRBD1 might be the D (6 bases). The length of the CDR3 is 13 residues. CDR1 is SGHTA, CDR2 FQGNSA, per germline. The V end was cut by 5 bases, the J end by 6 bases, with 11 bases between. The CDR3 DNA is TGTGCCAGCAGCGTCCGGACAGCCAATGAGCAGTTCTTC. Its protein product is CASSVRTANEQFF.

This chain links TRBV7-2 with TRBJ2-1; D tentatively fits TRBD1 or TRBD2 (5 bases each). V was pared by 0 bases and J by 3 bases, with 9 bases between. The germline CDR1 and CDR2 sequences are SGHTA and FQGNSA. The CDR3 extends over 15 amino acids. The CDR3 region has the DNA TGTGCCAGCAGCTTAGCGGGGGTGATCTACAATGAGCAGTTCTTC. It yields the protein CASSLAGVIYNEQFF.

This clonotype was found many times. The chain employs TRBV20-1 and TRBJ2-3, with TRBD1 matching 8 bases. J was trimmed by 6 bases and V by 3 bases; bases with no gene match: 2. CDR3 length: 12 amino acids. Germline CDR1 and CDR2: DFQATT and SNEGSKA (reference sequence). Written as DNA, the CDR3 is TGCAGTGCTAGGGACAGGGTTGATACGCAGTATTTT. Its protein product is CSARDRVDTQYF.

The chain has TRBV7-9 and TRBJ1-1; D is undetermined. Germline lookup yields CDR1 SEHNR and CDR2 FQNEAQ (reference sequence). The CDR3 extends over 12 amino acids. V shed 7 bases and J shed 10 bases, with 16 bases lying between them. CDR3 sequence: CASTYTSGSAFF. CDR3 DNA sequence: TGTGCCAGCACCTATACCTCGGGCTCAGCTTTCTTT.

This clonotype was seen at least ten times. CDR3: CSVAILATGQFF. CDR3 coding DNA: TGCAGCGTTGCCATCCTCGCTACCGGGCAGTTCTTC. This chain uses TRBV29-1 with TRBJ2-1; D ambiguous. Germline loops: CDR1 SQVTM, CDR2 ANQGSEA. This CDR3 is 12 amino acids long. V was trimmed by 4 bases and J by 12 bases, leaving 16 bases between them.

The sample holds a few counts of this clonotype. The gene calls are TRBV20-1 and TRBJ2-7; D gene ambiguous. Trimming removed 6 bases from V and 2 bases from J, with 20 bases in between. Germline V CDR1 and CDR2: DFQATT, SNEGSKA (reference sequence). The CDR3 spans 15 residues. The DNA for the CDR3 is TGCAGTGCCGAAGACGGACGAAGGATTACCTACGAGCAGTACTTC. Translated, it gives CSAEDGRRITYEQYF.

This clonotype showed up just a few times. CDR3 protein: CASRIGTYTSTDTQYF. Here the CDR3 DNA reads TGTGCCAGCAGAATAGGGACTTATACTAGCACAGATACGCAGTATTTT. The chain couples TRBV7-2 to TRBJ2-3, with D perhaps matching TRBD2 (6 bases). The germline V gene encodes CDR1 SGHTA and CDR2 FQGNSA. V gave up 6 bases and J gave up 0 bases, with 16 bases separating them. There are 16 residues in the CDR3.

The rearrangement links TRBV28 to TRBJ1-4; the D is unclear. Germline CDR1 is MDHEN and CDR2 is SYDVKM. V was trimmed by 6 bases and J by 7 bases, leaving 12 bases between them. The CDR3 has 13 residues. The CDR3 region is CASRTGLSEKLFF. DNA of the CDR3: TGTGCCAGCAGGACCGGTTTATCTGAAAAACTGTTTTTT.